This is a list of T cell receptor beta chains from one sample in a study of T cell responses to AZD1222 COVID-19 vaccine. Assay used: immunoSEQ multiplex PCR; TCRdb lists only in-frame clones, some missing. The data contain about 180,000 clones, around 90% of them singletons. The sequencing used peripheral blood, collected 28 days after the second AZD1222 dose. These receptors were obtained from an adult who received the AZD1222 COVID-19 vaccine. CDR3s include the opening cysteine and the closing phenylalanine or tryptophan. Fields, in order: clone size, D gene, CDR3 length, V gene, J gene, CDR3 protein, CDR3 DNA. The D gene is left open where the match is weak. Size tells how often a clone was seen (once, few, many) or the class of an expanded clone, and some rows leave it out.

-,-,16,TRBV7-3,TRBJ2-1,CASSFSVGGPLNEQFF,TGTGCCAGCAGCTTCTCCGTGGGGGGTCCTCTTAATGAGCAGTTCTTC
-,TRBD1,15,TRBV7-8,TRBJ2-7,CASSLMGQDAYEQYF,TGTGCCAGCAGCTTAATGGGACAGGACGCCTACGAGCAGTACTTC
-,-,14,TRBV9,TRBJ2-5,CASSAGGLQETQYF,TGTGCCAGCAGCGCCGGGGGCCTTCAAGAGACCCAGTACTTC
-,-,15,TRBV5-1,TRBJ2-3,CASSIDLAATDTQYF,TGCGCCAGCAGCATCGACCTTGCGGCCACAGATACGCAGTATTTT
-,-,18,TRBV24-1,TRBJ1-1,CATTTWTVHLDLNTEAFF,TGTGCCACCACCACTTGGACGGTCCATCTTGACCTTAACACTGAAGCTTTCTTT
-,-,15,TRBV3-1/TRBV3-2,TRBJ1-6,CASSQDGTYNSPLHF,TGTGCCAGCAGCCAAGATGGAACATATAATTCACCCCTCCACTTT
-,-,13,TRBV20-1,TRBJ1-2,CSASRTANYGYTF,TGCAGTGCTAGTAGGACAGCCAACTATGGCTACACCTTC
-,-,12,TRBV10-2,TRBJ1-1,CATRAGHTEAFF,TGCGCCACCAGGGCAGGGCACACTGAAGCTTTCTTT
-,TRBD1,15,TRBV6-1,TRBJ1-4,CASTLTGTGDEKLFF,TGTGCCAGCACTTTAACCGGGACAGGGGATGAAAAACTGTTTTTT
-,TRBD1,17,TRBV15,TRBJ1-6,CATSPMGTGGYNSPLHF,TGTGCCACCAGCCCAATGGGGACAGGCGGCTATAATTCACCCCTCCACTTT
few,-,13,TRBV5-4,TRBJ2-5,CASSFSRERTQYF,TGTGCCAGCAGCTTCAGCAGGGAGCGGACCCAGTACTTC
-,-,15,TRBV19,TRBJ1-2,CASKADAPSSYGYTF,TGTGCCAGTAAGGCGGACGCCCCATCGAGCTATGGCTACACCTTC
-,TRBD1,14,TRBV19,TRBJ1-2,CASSIPSGGNGYTF,TGTGCCAGTAGTATTCCCTCAGGGGGCAATGGCTACACCTTC
-,TRBD1,13,TRBV29-1,TRBJ2-3,CSAQGAATDTQYF,TGCAGCGCACAGGGGGCGGCCACAGATACGCAGTATTTT
-,-,14,TRBV5-6,TRBJ1-3,CASSLVVSGNTIYF,TGTGCCAGCAGCCTCGTAGTCTCTGGAAACACCATATATTTT
-,TRBD1,13,TRBV6-5,TRBJ1-2,CASTNSGGAAYTF,TGTGCCAGCACTAACTCAGGGGGCGCTGCCTACACCTTC
-,-,14,TRBV27,TRBJ1-6,CASGSSNYNSPLHF,TGTGCCAGCGGTTCGAGCAACTATAATTCACCCCTCCACTTT
-,-,13,TRBV29-1,TRBJ2-7,CSVAPPGLYEQYF,TGCAGCGTTGCGCCTCCGGGCCTCTACGAGCAGTACTTC
-,TRBD1,14,TRBV5-4,TRBJ1-4,CASSPGQGREKLFF,TGTGCCAGCAGCCCGGGACAGGGGAGAGAAAAACTGTTTTTT
-,TRBD1,18,TRBV2,TRBJ1-5,CASSPGQGATFGNQPQHF,TGTGCCAGCAGTCCGGGACAGGGGGCGACTTTTGGTAATCAGCCCCAGCATTTT
-,TRBD1,16,TRBV6-1,TRBJ1-2,CASSGLTGAPYYGYTF,TGTGCCAGCAGTGGGCTAACAGGGGCGCCTTACTATGGCTACACCTTC
-,-,14,TRBV29-1,TRBJ1-3,CSAKRGTSGNTIYF,TGCAGCGCCAAACGGGGCACCTCTGGAAACACCATATATTTT
once,TRBD1,18,TRBV5-1,TRBJ1-1,CASRRYPTGRGTNTEAFF,TGCGCCAGCAGGAGGTACCCGACTGGCAGGGGGACGAACACTGAAGCTTTCTTT
once,-,18,TRBV5-8,TRBJ2-6,CASSLHHTRVSGANVLTF,TGTGCCAGCAGCTTGCATCACACGAGAGTCTCTGGGGCCAACGTCCTGACTTTC
once,-,13,TRBV12-3/TRBV12-4,TRBJ2-7,CASSPGHLYEQYF,TGTGCCAGCAGTCCGGGACATCTCTACGAGCAGTACTTC
-,-,16,TRBV4-1,TRBJ1-1,CASSQERGGFNTEAFF,TGCGCCAGCAGCCAAGAAAGGGGGGGGTTTAACACTGAAGCTTTCTTT
-,TRBD1,16,TRBV5-5,TRBJ1-4,CASSVYRDRVNEKLFF,TGTGCCAGCAGCGTGTACCGGGACAGGGTTAATGAAAAACTGTTTTTT
-,-,16,TRBV6-2/TRBV6-3,TRBJ2-1,CASSAPSGERGNEQFF,TGTGCCAGCAGCGCCCCTAGTGGAGAGAGGGGCAATGAGCAGTTCTTC
-,TRBD2,15,TRBV5-1,TRBJ2-1,CASSSTSGSYNEQFF,TGCGCCAGCAGCTCGACTAGCGGTAGTTACAATGAGCAGTTCTTC
-,TRBD1,13,TRBV12-3/TRBV12-4,TRBJ2-7,CASSLTGNYEQYF,TGTGCCAGCAGTTTGACAGGGAACTACGAGCAGTACTTC
-,TRBD1,17,TRBV30,TRBJ1-2,CAWSTTGQVSSGYGYTF,TGTGCCTGGAGTACGACGGGACAGGTCTCCTCGGGCTATGGCTACACCTTC
-,TRBD1,16,TRBV7-9,TRBJ2-2,CASSAAGTGRTGELFF,TGTGCCAGCAGCGCGGCCGGGACAGGGCGGACCGGGGAGCTGTTTTTT
-,TRBD1,14,TRBV7-8,TRBJ2-3,CASNHRGYTDTQYF,TGTGCCAGCAACCACAGGGGATACACAGATACGCAGTATTTT
-,TRBD2,15,TRBV10-3,TRBJ2-1,CAISVLAGRDNEQFF,TGTGCCATCAGTGTTCTAGCGGGGAGGGACAATGAGCAGTTCTTC
-,TRBD1,15,TRBV4-1,TRBJ1-2,CASSPRDRGAYGYTF,TGCGCCAGCAGCCCCCGGGACAGGGGGGCCTATGGCTACACCTTC
-,-,14,TRBV28,TRBJ1-4,CASSTDATNEKLFF,TGTGCCAGCAGTACAGACGCAACTAATGAAAAACTGTTTTTT
-,-,14,TRBV25-1,TRBJ1-2,CASSESGSNYGYTF,TGTGCCAGCAGTGAATCTGGTAGTAACTATGGCTACACCTTC
once,-,15,TRBV10-1,TRBJ2-3,CASSESPSPTDTQYF,TGCGCCAGCAGTGAGTCCCCTAGCCCGACGGATACGCAGTATTTT
once,TRBD1,16,TRBV19,TRBJ1-2,CASSIDGGTGTYGYTF,TGTGCCAGTAGTATAGACGGGGGGACAGGGACCTATGGCTACACCTTC
-,TRBD2,16,TRBV5-1,TRBJ2-7,CASSVGTSGGAYEQYF,TGCGCCAGCAGCGTCGGGACTAGCGGGGGGGCCTACGAGCAGTACTTC
-,TRBD2,14,TRBV18,TRBJ2-3,CASSPSGGADTQYF,TGTGCCAGCTCACCTAGCGGGGGGGCAGATACGCAGTATTTT